The 9 T cell receptor beta chains given below trace back to one sample, sequenced in a study of cytomegalovirus exposure and HLA in healthy donors. 60 Vbeta and 13 Jbeta primers were used in PCR. Produced via immunoSEQ multiplex PCR; TCRdb's table is partial and in-frame only. The repertoire consists of about 160,000 clones, with roughly 70% occurring once and the leading ten covering almost 3%. The sequenced material came from PBMCs. These receptor sequences come from a woman aged 50 to 60 in good health and CMV-seropositive.

This chain connects TRBV19 to TRBJ2-2, with 8 bases lining up with TRBD2. Germline V gene sequence: CDR1 LNHDA, CDR2 SQIVND (reference sequence). The CDR3 consists of 15 residues. V was pared by 7 bases and J by 7 bases, with 11 bases of the junction left unmatched. CDR3 bases: TGTGCCAGTACCGCTATCGGGGGGGCGATCGGGGAGCTGTTTTTT. It codes for CASTAIGGAIGELFF.

The genes are TRBV2 and TRBJ1-3, with 8 bases lining up with TRBD1. The CDR3 consists of 15 residues. V gave up 6 bases and J gave up 2 bases; unmatched junction bases: 6. Germline V lookup: CDR1 SNHLY, CDR2 FYNNEI. Here the CDR3 reads CASSPQGAAGNTIYF. CDR3 sequence (DNA): TGTGCCAGCAGCCCTCAGGGGGCTGCTGGAAACACCATATATTTT. Full variable domain (remainder filled in from reference TRBV2 and TRBJ1-3): EPEVTQTPSHQVTQMGQEVILRCVPISNHLYFYWYRQILGQKVEFLVSFYNNEISEKSEIFDDQFSVERPDGSNFTLKIRSTKLEDSAMYFCASSPQGAAGNTIYFGEGSWLTVV.

The chain employs TRBV5-4 and TRBJ2-5; 9 nucleotides agree with TRBD2. With 5 bases clipped from V and 4 bases from J, the junction kept 9 bases outside the gene matches. Germline values: CDR1 SGHNT, CDR2 YYREEE (reference sequence). The CDR3 has 15 residues. Here the CDR3 DNA reads TGTGCCAGCAGTTATCCTAGCGGGGACCGAGAGACCCAGTACTTC. It codes for CASSYPSGDRETQYF.

The rearrangement uses TRBV5-1 and TRBJ1-6; D gene unclear. The CDR3 runs 13 residues. Germline-derived CDR1 and CDR2 are SGHRS and YFSETQ. V shed 1 base and J shed 8 bases, with 7 bases lying between them. The CDR3 nucleotides are TGCGCCAGCAGCTTGAAATCGGATTCACCCCTCCACTTT. Translation: CASSLKSDSPLHF. The full variable domain, with the rest looked up from reference TRBV5-1 and TRBJ1-6, is KAGVTQTPRYLIKTRGQQVTLSCSPISGHRSVSWYQQTPGQGLQFLFEYFSETQRNKGNFPGRFSGRQFSNSRSEMNVSTLELGDSALYLCASSLKSDSPLHFGNGTRLTVT.

This chain links TRBV25-1 with TRBJ2-5; 11 bases are shared with TRBD1. The CDR3 extends over 15 amino acids. The germline CDR1 and CDR2 sequences are MGHDK and SYGVNS. J gave up 5 bases and V 8 bases, and 10 bases lay outside the gene matches. The CDR3 nucleotides are TGTGCCAGCGATGGGGGGACAGGGGGGTTGGAGACCCAGTACTTC. Translating gives CASDGGTGGLETQYF.

This clone has a handful of counts. The chain couples TRBV6-6 to TRBJ2-1, with 7 positions matching TRBD1. J gave up 3 bases and V 5 bases, and 7 bases lay outside the gene matches. This CDR3 is built from 15 residues. Germline V CDR1 and CDR2: MNHNY, SVGAGI (reference sequence). The CDR3 sequence is CASSPTGTDYNEQFF. The DNA of the CDR3 is TGTGCCAGCAGTCCCACGGGGACAGACTACAATGAGCAGTTCTTC.

The chain joins TRBV7-3 to TRBJ2-5, with D possibly TRBD2 on 6 matching bases. Germline values: CDR1 SGHTA, CDR2 FQGTGA. This CDR3 spans 14 amino acids. Trimming left V 2 bases short and J 5 bases short, with 12 bases between. CDR3 protein: CASSLGGAGETQYF. The DNA of the CDR3 is TGTGCCAGCAGCTTAGGCGGGGCTGGGGAGACCCAGTACTTC.

The genes are TRBV6-5 and TRBJ2-7; D not certain. CDR3 size: 14 residues. V was cut by 0 bases and J by 2 bases, with 8 bases left in between. Germline CDR1 reads MNHEY; CDR2 reads SVGAGI. The CDR3 DNA follows: TGTGCCAGCAGTTACTCGAGATACCCCTACGAGCAGTACTTC. It yields the protein CASSYSRYPYEQYF.

The chain joins TRBV7-9 to TRBJ2-1, with 9 bases aligning to TRBD2. The junction had 11 bases not matched to a gene; V was cut back by 4 bases and J by 7 bases. The CDR3 totals 16 residues. Looked up from germline, CDR1 is SEHNR and CDR2 is FQNEAQ (reference sequence). The CDR3 loop is CASSSNLAGFRNEQFF. The CDR3 DNA sequence: TGTGCCAGCAGCTCCAACCTAGCGGGGTTTAGGAATGAGCAGTTCTTC.